This TCR beta chain is drawn from a study of blood T cell repertoires in COVID-19. Overall study context: Samples of COVID-19 (acute and convalescent) were obtained from the United States, Italy and Spain.

Note on this clone: One end of the junction varies from germline; a read error may be responsible.

Original processing notes: Reference gene primer amplification gave nucleated cell count estimates. Method: immunoSEQ multiplex PCR; TCRdb's copy keeps in-frame clones and lacks some. The V and J calls and clone size are taken from that table; D and trimming were inferred from the DNA. Of a few hundred thousand clones in the sample, 65% to 90% are singletons; the top ten hold roughly 2.2%. The CDR3 runs to 16 residues. Germline CDR1 is SSHAT and CDR2 is FNYEAQ (reference sequence). The Seattle site enrolled patients during active infection and followed them longitudinally. The V and J genes are TRBV7-7 and TRBJ2-5; TRBD1 agrees at 10 bases. The clonotype comes from a woman in her 70s with COVID-19, enrolled during active disease. Material for sequencing was peripheral blood. CDR3 nucleotide sequence: TGTGCTAGCAGCTTCCGGGACAGGGGTGTAAGGGAGACCCAGTACTTC. Protein: CASSFRDRGVRETQYF.